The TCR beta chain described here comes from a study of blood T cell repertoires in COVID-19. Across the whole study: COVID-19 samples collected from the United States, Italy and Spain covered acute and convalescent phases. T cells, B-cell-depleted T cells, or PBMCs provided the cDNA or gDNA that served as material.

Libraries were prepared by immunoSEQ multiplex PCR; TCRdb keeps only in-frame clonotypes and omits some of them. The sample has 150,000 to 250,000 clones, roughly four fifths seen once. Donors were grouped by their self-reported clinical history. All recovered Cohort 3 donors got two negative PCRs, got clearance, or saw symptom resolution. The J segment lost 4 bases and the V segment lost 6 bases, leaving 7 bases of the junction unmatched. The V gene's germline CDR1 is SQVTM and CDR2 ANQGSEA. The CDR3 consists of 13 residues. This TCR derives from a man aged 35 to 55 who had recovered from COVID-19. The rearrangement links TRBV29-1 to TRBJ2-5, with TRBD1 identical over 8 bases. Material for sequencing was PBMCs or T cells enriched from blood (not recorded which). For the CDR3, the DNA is TGCAGCGTATCCTCAACAGGGGGAGAGACCCAGTACTTC. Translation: CSVSSTGGETQYF.